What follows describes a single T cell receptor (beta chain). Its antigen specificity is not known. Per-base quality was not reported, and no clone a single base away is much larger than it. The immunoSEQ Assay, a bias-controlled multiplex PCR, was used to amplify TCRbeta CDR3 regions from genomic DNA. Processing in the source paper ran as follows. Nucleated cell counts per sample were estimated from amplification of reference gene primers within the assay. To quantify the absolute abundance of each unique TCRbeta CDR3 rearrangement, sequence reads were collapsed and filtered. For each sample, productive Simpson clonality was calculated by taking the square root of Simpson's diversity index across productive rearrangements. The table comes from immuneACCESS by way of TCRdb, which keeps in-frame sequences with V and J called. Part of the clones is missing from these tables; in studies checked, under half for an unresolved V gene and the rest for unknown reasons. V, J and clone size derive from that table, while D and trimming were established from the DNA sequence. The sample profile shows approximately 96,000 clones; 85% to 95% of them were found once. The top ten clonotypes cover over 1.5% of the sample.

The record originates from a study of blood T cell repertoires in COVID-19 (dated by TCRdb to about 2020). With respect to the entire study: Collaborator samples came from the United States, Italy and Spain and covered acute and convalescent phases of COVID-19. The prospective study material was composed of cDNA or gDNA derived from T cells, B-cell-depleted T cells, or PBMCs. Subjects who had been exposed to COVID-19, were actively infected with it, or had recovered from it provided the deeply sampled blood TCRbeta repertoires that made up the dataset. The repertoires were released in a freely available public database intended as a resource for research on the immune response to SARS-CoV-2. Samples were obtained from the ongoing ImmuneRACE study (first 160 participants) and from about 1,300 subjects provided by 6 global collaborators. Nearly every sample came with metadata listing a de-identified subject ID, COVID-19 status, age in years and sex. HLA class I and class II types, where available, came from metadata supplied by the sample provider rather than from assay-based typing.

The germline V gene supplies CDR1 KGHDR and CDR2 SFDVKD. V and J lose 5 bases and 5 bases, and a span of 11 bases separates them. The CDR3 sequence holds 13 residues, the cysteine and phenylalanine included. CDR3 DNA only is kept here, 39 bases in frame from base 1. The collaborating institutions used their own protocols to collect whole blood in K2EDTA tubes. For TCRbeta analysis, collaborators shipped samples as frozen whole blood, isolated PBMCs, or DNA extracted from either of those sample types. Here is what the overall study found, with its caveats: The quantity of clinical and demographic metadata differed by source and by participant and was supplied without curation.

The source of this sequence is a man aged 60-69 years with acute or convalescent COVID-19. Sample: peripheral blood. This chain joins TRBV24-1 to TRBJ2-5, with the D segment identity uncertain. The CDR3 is CATSGLVGETQYF. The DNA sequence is TGTGCCACCAGTGGCCTAGTTGGGGAGACCCAGTACTTC.